The entry below describes one T cell receptor (beta chain). Its antigen is not known. The data are from a study of CD8+ T cells in alopecia areata. Broader study findings: The study also sequences resident alphabeta T cells of normal skin in scalp samples. Across lesional scalp, and particularly alopecia totalis/universalis, clonality surpassed that of normal scalp.

Collection of lesional scalp punch biopsies and peripheral blood was performed in alopecia areata patients. It was cDNA, reverse transcribed from extracted RNA, that served as the sequencing template. Sequenced by immunoSEQ multiplex PCR; TCRdb stores in-frame clones only, minus some. The table lists roughly 97,000 clones, roughly two fifths of them singletons, with 1% to 1.5% in the top ten. The sequence derives from a human donor with alopecia areata. Sequencing was carried out using CD4+ T cells sorted from blood.

The CDR3 DNA reads as TGTGCCAGCAGTTACTCGATAGACTACGAGCAGTACTTC. It specifies CASSYSIDYEQYF. J is TRBJ2-7 and V is TRBV6-5; unclear D gene. Germline V gives CDR1 MNHEY, CDR2 SVGAGI. V was cut by 0 bases and J by 3 bases, with 6 bases left in between. This CDR3 is 13 amino acids long.